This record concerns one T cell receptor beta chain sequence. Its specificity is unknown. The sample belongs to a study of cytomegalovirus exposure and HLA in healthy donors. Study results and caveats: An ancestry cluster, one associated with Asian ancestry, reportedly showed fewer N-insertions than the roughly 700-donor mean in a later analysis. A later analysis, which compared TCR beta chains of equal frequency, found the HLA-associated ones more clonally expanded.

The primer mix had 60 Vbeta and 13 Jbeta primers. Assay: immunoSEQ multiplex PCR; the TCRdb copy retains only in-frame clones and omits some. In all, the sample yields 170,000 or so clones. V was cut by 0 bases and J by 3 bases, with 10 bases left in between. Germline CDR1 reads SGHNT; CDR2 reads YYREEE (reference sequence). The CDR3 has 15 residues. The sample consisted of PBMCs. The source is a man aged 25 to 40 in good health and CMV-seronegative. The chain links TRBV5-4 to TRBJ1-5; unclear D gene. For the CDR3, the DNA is TGTGCCAGCAGCTTGGGCGGCGGATACAATCAGCCCCAGCATTTT. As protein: CASSLGGGYNQPQHF.